A selection of T cell receptor beta chains follows, all from one sample in a study of post-analysis software for immune sequencing data. TCRdb re-called the PCR reads through MiXCR, storing one row per CDR3 protein. The sample contains hundreds of thousands of distinct CDR3 sequences, around 44% of which appear only once. The sequenced sample consisted of blood. Receptors originate from a girl aged 10-17 years with multiple sclerosis. The CDR3 runs from the conserved cysteine through the conserved F or W. A D gene is named only where the DNA matches it firmly. Some rows mark clone size as missing; the rest say once, few, many or name a class of expanded clone.

clone_size: NA; d_call: TRBD2; v_call: TRBV10-3; j_call: TRBJ2-1; cdr3_aa: CASVAVAGAGNEQFF; cdr3_nt: TGTGCCTCCGTGGCGGTGGCGGGAGCGGGTAATGAGCAGTTCTTC
clone_size: few; d_call: TRBD2; v_call: TRBV5-1; j_call: TRBJ2-7; cdr3_aa: CASSDLPGTRTDEQYF; cdr3_nt: TGCGCCAGCAGCGACCTGCCCGGGACTAGGACTGACGAGCAGTACTTC
clone_size: NA; d_call: NA; v_call: TRBV4-1; j_call: TRBJ2-7; cdr3_aa: CASSQVSYSSYEQYF; cdr3_nt: TGCGCCAGCAGCCAAGTTTCCTACAGCTCCTACGAGCAGTACTTC
clone_size: few; d_call: TRBD2; v_call: TRBV6-5; j_call: TRBJ2-7; cdr3_aa: CASSYNLAGGRGEQYF; cdr3_nt: TGTGCCAGCAGTTATAATCTAGCGGGAGGTCGGGGCGAGCAGTACTTC
clone_size: NA; d_call: TRBD2; v_call: TRBV20-1; j_call: TRBJ2-7; cdr3_aa: CSAKTSGGAYEQYF; cdr3_nt: TGCAGTGCTAAAACTAGCGGAGGGGCCTACGAGCAGTACTTC
clone_size: NA; d_call: NA; v_call: TRBV20-1; j_call: TRBJ2-5; cdr3_aa: CSARDPTTSFETQYF; cdr3_nt: TGCAGTGCTAGAGATCCCACTACTAGTTTCGAGACCCAGTACTTC
clone_size: NA; d_call: NA; v_call: TRBV12-3/TRBV12-4; j_call: TRBJ1-2; cdr3_aa: CASSSGGAFYGYTF; cdr3_nt: TGTGCCAGCAGCTCTGGAGGGGCATTCTATGGCTACACCTTC
clone_size: NA; d_call: TRBD1; v_call: TRBV29-1; j_call: TRBJ2-7; cdr3_aa: CSATDRTSYEQYF; cdr3_nt: TGCAGCGCTACGGACAGGACCTCCTACGAGCAGTACTTC
clone_size: NA; d_call: NA; v_call: TRBV9; j_call: TRBJ2-5; cdr3_aa: CASSVRAGETQYF; cdr3_nt: TGTGCCAGCAGCGTAAGAGCTGGGGAGACCCAGTACTTC
clone_size: many; d_call: NA; v_call: TRBV6-6; j_call: TRBJ2-1; cdr3_aa: CASSYSYNEQFF; cdr3_nt: TGTGCCAGCAGTTACTCCTACAATGAGCAGTTCTTC
clone_size: once; d_call: TRBD2; v_call: TRBV4-1; j_call: TRBJ2-1; cdr3_aa: CASSQDLSGRYNEQFF; cdr3_nt: TGCGCCAGCAGCCAAGATCTAAGCGGGAGGTACAATGAGCAGTTCTTC
clone_size: NA; d_call: TRBD1; v_call: TRBV7-2; j_call: TRBJ2-7; cdr3_aa: CASSFQQGFYEQYF; cdr3_nt: TGTGCCAGCAGCTTCCAACAGGGGTTCTACGAGCAGTACTTC
clone_size: NA; d_call: TRBD1; v_call: TRBV12-3/TRBV12-4; j_call: TRBJ2-1; cdr3_aa: CASSPHRGEQFF; cdr3_nt: TGTGCCAGCAGCCCTCACAGGGGGGAGCAGTTCTTC
clone_size: NA; d_call: TRBD1; v_call: TRBV12-3/TRBV12-4; j_call: TRBJ1-5; cdr3_aa: CASSPRTGGRPQHF; cdr3_nt: TGTGCCAGCAGTCCAAGGACAGGGGGGCGGCCCCAGCATTTT
clone_size: NA; d_call: TRBD2; v_call: TRBV20-1; j_call: TRBJ2-3; cdr3_aa: CSARPLAGSDTQYF; cdr3_nt: TGCAGTGCTAGGCCCCTAGCGGGTTCAGATACGCAGTATTTT
clone_size: NA; d_call: TRBD1; v_call: TRBV5-1; j_call: TRBJ2-7; cdr3_aa: CASSYGTATYEQYF; cdr3_nt: TGCGCCAGCAGCTACGGGACAGCGACCTACGAGCAGTACTTC
clone_size: once; d_call: NA; v_call: TRBV2; j_call: TRBJ2-3; cdr3_aa: CASSDDEDTQYF; cdr3_nt: TGTGCCAGCAGTGACGACGAGGATACGCAGTATTTT
clone_size: few; d_call: TRBD2; v_call: TRBV3-1; j_call: TRBJ2-1; cdr3_aa: CASSTSGYSYNEQFF; cdr3_nt: TGTGCCAGCAGTACTAGCGGCTACTCCTACAATGAGCAGTTCTTC
clone_size: NA; d_call: TRBD1; v_call: TRBV29-1; j_call: TRBJ2-3; cdr3_aa: CVGQTMGGFSTDTQYF; cdr3_nt: TGCGTGGGACAGACGATGGGTGGCTTTAGCACAGATACGCAGTATTTT
clone_size: few; d_call: TRBD1; v_call: TRBV7-6; j_call: TRBJ2-1; cdr3_aa: CASSFVGQGPSNEQFF; cdr3_nt: TGTGCCAGCAGTTTCGTTGGACAGGGTCCTTCCAATGAGCAGTTCTTC
clone_size: NA; d_call: TRBD2; v_call: TRBV5-1; j_call: TRBJ2-3; cdr3_aa: CASQGGGATDTQYF; cdr3_nt: TGCGCCAGCCAGGGCGGGGGGGCCACCGATACGCAGTATTTT
clone_size: few; d_call: NA; v_call: TRBV12-3/TRBV12-4; j_call: TRBJ2-7; cdr3_aa: CASSLGQSSSYEQYF; cdr3_nt: TGTGCCAGCAGTTTGGGGCAGTCGAGCTCCTACGAGCAGTACTTC
clone_size: many; d_call: TRBD2; v_call: TRBV6-2/TRBV6-3; j_call: TRBJ2-1; cdr3_aa: CASSYTSGYNEQFF; cdr3_nt: TGTGCCAGCAGTTACACTAGCGGCTACAATGAGCAGTTCTTC
clone_size: few; d_call: TRBD1; v_call: TRBV5-6; j_call: TRBJ2-5; cdr3_aa: CASSFGQGKETQYF; cdr3_nt: TGTGCCAGCAGCTTCGGACAGGGGAAGGAGACCCAGTACTTC
clone_size: few; d_call: NA; v_call: TRBV29-1; j_call: TRBJ2-5; cdr3_aa: CSVEGINEQYF; cdr3_nt: TGCAGCGTTGAGGGGATTAATGAGCAGTACTTC
clone_size: NA; d_call: NA; v_call: TRBV9; j_call: TRBJ2-6; cdr3_aa: CASSAPLGANVLTF; cdr3_nt: TGTGCCAGCAGCGCCCCTCTGGGGGCCAACGTCCTGACTTTC
clone_size: NA; d_call: NA; v_call: TRBV19; j_call: TRBJ1-2; cdr3_aa: CASSGGPGEGYTF; cdr3_nt: TGTGCCAGCAGTGGAGGGCCGGGTGAAGGCTACACCTTC
clone_size: NA; d_call: TRBD1; v_call: TRBV5-1; j_call: TRBJ1-1; cdr3_aa: CASSTGEANTEAFF; cdr3_nt: TGCGCCAGCAGCACAGGGGAAGCGAACACTGAAGCTTTCTTT
clone_size: NA; d_call: NA; v_call: TRBV6-4; j_call: TRBJ2-1; cdr3_aa: CASSDRLGEQFF; cdr3_nt: TGTGCCAGCAGTGACCGGCTTGGAGAGCAGTTCTTC
clone_size: few; d_call: NA; v_call: TRBV7-2; j_call: TRBJ2-3; cdr3_aa: CASSYGGGPISTDTQYF; cdr3_nt: TGTGCCAGCAGCTACGGAGGCGGTCCCATCAGCACAGATACGCAGTATTTT
clone_size: few; d_call: TRBD1; v_call: TRBV7-6; j_call: TRBJ2-1; cdr3_aa: CASSLTGTGYNEQFF; cdr3_nt: TGTGCCAGCAGCCTTACAGGGACAGGATACAATGAGCAGTTCTTC
clone_size: NA; d_call: TRBD1; v_call: TRBV6-5; j_call: TRBJ1-2; cdr3_aa: CASSFTGTAPPYGYTF; cdr3_nt: TGTGCCAGCAGTTTCACCGGGACAGCACCTCCTTATGGCTACACCTTC
clone_size: NA; d_call: NA; v_call: TRBV5-1; j_call: TRBJ2-3; cdr3_aa: CASSLEAEGEDTQYF; cdr3_nt: TGCGCCAGCAGCTTGGAAGCGGAGGGAGAGGATACGCAGTATTTT
clone_size: NA; d_call: NA; v_call: TRBV5-1; j_call: TRBJ2-7; cdr3_aa: CASSLGQGSEYF; cdr3_nt: TGCGCCAGCAGCTTGGGTCAGGGATCGGAGTACTTC
clone_size: NA; d_call: TRBD2; v_call: TRBV19; j_call: TRBJ2-1; cdr3_aa: CASSMTPSGAYNEQFF; cdr3_nt: TGTGCCAGTAGTATGACTCCTAGCGGGGCGTACAATGAGCAGTTCTTC
clone_size: NA; d_call: NA; v_call: TRBV7-8; j_call: TRBJ2-5; cdr3_aa: CASTFKGETQYF; cdr3_nt: TGTGCCAGCACCTTTAAAGGGGAGACCCAGTACTTC
clone_size: NA; d_call: TRBD2; v_call: TRBV13; j_call: TRBJ2-1; cdr3_aa: CASSSRTGGNNEQFF; cdr3_nt: TGTGCCAGCAGCTCCCGAACCGGGGGGAACAATGAGCAGTTCTTC
clone_size: NA; d_call: NA; v_call: TRBV11-2; j_call: TRBJ1-4; cdr3_aa: CASSLEDSGKLFF; cdr3_nt: TGTGCCAGCAGCTTAGAAGACAGCGGGAAACTGTTTTTT
clone_size: few; d_call: TRBD2; v_call: TRBV5-5; j_call: TRBJ2-5; cdr3_aa: CASSLEAGQETQYF; cdr3_nt: TGTGCCAGCAGCCTGGAAGCGGGGCAAGAGACCCAGTACTTC
clone_size: NA; d_call: TRBD1; v_call: TRBV5-1; j_call: TRBJ1-1; cdr3_aa: CASSEDRALTGAFF; cdr3_nt: TGCGCCAGCAGCGAGGACAGGGCCCTCACTGGAGCTTTCTTT
clone_size: few; d_call: TRBD2; v_call: TRBV24-1; j_call: TRBJ2-1; cdr3_aa: CATSDPGTSGRGEQFF; cdr3_nt: TGTGCCACCAGTGACCCCGGGACTAGCGGGAGGGGTGAGCAGTTCTTC
clone_size: few; d_call: NA; v_call: TRBV7-9; j_call: TRBJ1-6; cdr3_aa: CASSLGTPRRNSPLHF; cdr3_nt: TGTGCCAGCAGCTTAGGGACCCCCCGGCGTAATTCACCCCTCCACTTT
clone_size: NA; d_call: NA; v_call: TRBV12-3/TRBV12-4; j_call: TRBJ2-7; cdr3_aa: CASSLRGTAYEQYF; cdr3_nt: TGTGCCAGCAGTTTGCGGGGTACTGCCTACGAGCAGTACTTC
clone_size: NA; d_call: TRBD2; v_call: TRBV10-3; j_call: TRBJ2-6; cdr3_aa: CAIRGLASLEGANVLTF; cdr3_nt: TGTGCCATCAGGGGACTAGCGTCACTGGAGGGGGCCAACGTCCTGACTTTC
clone_size: few; d_call: NA; v_call: TRBV7-2; j_call: TRBJ2-7; cdr3_aa: CAVARFGYEQYF; cdr3_nt: TGTGCCGTAGCTCGATTTGGCTACGAGCAGTACTTC
clone_size: once; d_call: NA; v_call: TRBV20-1; j_call: TRBJ2-1; cdr3_aa: CSAGGRPPYNEQFF; cdr3_nt: TGCAGTGCCGGGGGCAGGCCTCCCTACAATGAGCAGTTCTTC
clone_size: NA; d_call: NA; v_call: TRBV6-5; j_call: TRBJ1-2; cdr3_aa: CASSYGSSSGYTF; cdr3_nt: TGTGCCAGCAGTTATGGCTCTTCTAGTGGCTACACCTTC
clone_size: few; d_call: NA; v_call: TRBV5-1; j_call: TRBJ1-1; cdr3_aa: CASSFQGKGTEAFF; cdr3_nt: TGCGCCAGCAGCTTCCAGGGGAAGGGCACTGAAGCTTTCTTT
clone_size: NA; d_call: TRBD1; v_call: TRBV12-3/TRBV12-4; j_call: TRBJ1-2; cdr3_aa: CASVDRASYGYTF; cdr3_nt: TGTGCCAGCGTAGACAGGGCGTCCTATGGCTACACCTTC
clone_size: NA; d_call: NA; v_call: TRBV3-1; j_call: TRBJ1-2; cdr3_aa: CASSHHLRAGEGYTF; cdr3_nt: TGTGCCAGCAGCCATCACCTACGCGCAGGGGAGGGCTACACCTTC
clone_size: NA; d_call: NA; v_call: TRBV13; j_call: TRBJ2-5; cdr3_aa: CASSKRAETQYF; cdr3_nt: TGTGCCAGCAGCAAAAGGGCGGAGACCCAGTACTTC
clone_size: few; d_call: NA; v_call: TRBV7-9; j_call: TRBJ2-5; cdr3_aa: CASGRANQETQYF; cdr3_nt: TGTGCCAGCGGCAGGGCTAACCAAGAGACCCAGTACTTC
clone_size: few; d_call: TRBD2; v_call: TRBV5-1; j_call: TRBJ2-5; cdr3_aa: CASSLGSPGLAGVQETQYF; cdr3_nt: TGCGCCAGCAGCTTGGGGTCACCGGGACTAGCGGGGGTCCAAGAGACCCAGTACTTC
clone_size: NA; d_call: NA; v_call: TRBV29-1; j_call: TRBJ2-1; cdr3_aa: CSVGGSGNEQFF; cdr3_nt: TGCAGCGTTGGAGGGAGCGGGAATGAGCAGTTCTTC
clone_size: NA; d_call: NA; v_call: TRBV5-6; j_call: TRBJ1-6; cdr3_aa: CASRHSSYNSPLHF; cdr3_nt: TGTGCCAGCAGACATAGCTCCTATAATTCACCCCTCCACTTT
clone_size: few; d_call: NA; v_call: TRBV5-6; j_call: TRBJ2-1; cdr3_aa: CASSPRTGANNEQFF; cdr3_nt: TGTGCCAGCAGCCCAAGGACGGGGGCTAACAATGAGCAGTTCTTC
clone_size: NA; d_call: NA; v_call: TRBV24-1; j_call: TRBJ2-1; cdr3_aa: CATSDSDNEQFF; cdr3_nt: TGTGCCACCAGTGACTCCGACAATGAGCAGTTCTTC